The 8 T cell receptor beta chains below come from one sample, sequenced in a study of CD8 T cells in Susac syndrome. RNA amounts of roughly 0.5 to 1 ug underwent reverse transcription with random hexamers. TCRdb re-called the immunoSEQ multiplex PCR reads through MiXCR, storing one row per CDR3 protein. This table has some 180,000 distinct CDR3 sequences, 91% appearing once. Sequences were obtained from CD4+ T cells from PBMCs. Receptor source: a human donor with Susac syndrome.

The V gene is TRBV6-2 or TRBV6-3, the J gene TRBJ2-1, with 9 nucleotides matching TRBD2. V was clipped by 9 bases and J by 1 base; unmatched bases: 19. Germline V gene sequence: CDR1 MNHEY, CDR2 SVGEGT. The CDR3 covers 19 residues. The CDR3 loop reads CARPASAREGGFSYNEQFF. The CDR3 region has the DNA TGTGCCAGACCTGCTAGCGCGCGGGAGGGCGGGTTTTCCTACAATGAGCAGTTCTTC.

J is TRBJ2-1 and V is TRBV5-1; unclear D gene. Trimming left V 4 bases short and J 4 bases short, with 15 bases between. The CDR3 is 15 amino acids. CDR1 and CDR2 (germline): SGHRS, YFSETQ. This chain's CDR3 is CASSPHGERYNEQFF. CDR3 sequence (DNA): TGCGCCAGCAGCCCCCATGGGGAAAGATACAATGAGCAGTTCTTC.

J is TRBJ1-2 and V is TRBV28; D possibly corresponds to TRBD1 (5 bases). This CDR3 spans 13 amino acids. From germline, CDR1 is MDHEN and CDR2 SYDVKM. V gave up 5 bases and J gave up 9 bases, with 16 bases separating them. In DNA, the CDR3 is TGTGCCAGCAGTCGGGGGGACCAATATCGCTACACCTTC. Its translation is CASSRGDQYRYTF.

This rearrangement joins TRBV10-1 to TRBJ2-3, with 9 bases identical to TRBD2. This CDR3 spans 15 amino acids. V was pared by 3 bases and J by 4 bases, with 5 bases of the junction left unmatched. Germline CDR1 WNHNN, CDR2 SYGVQD (reference sequence). The CDR3, as DNA: TGCGCCAGCAGTGATAGTCTAGCGGGATCAGATACGCAGTATTTT. Translating gives CASSDSLAGSDTQYF.

The chain uses TRBV6-6 and TRBJ1-1; tentative D call: TRBD1 (6 bases). Per germline, CDR1 MNHNY and CDR2 SVGAGI (reference sequence). Trimming pared 5 bases from V and 0 bases from J, leaving 13 bases between. The CDR3 extends over 15 amino acids. In nucleotides, the CDR3 is TGTGCCAGCAGTCCGGGACAAAGCGTGAACACTGAAGCTTTCTTT. It specifies CASSPGQSVNTEAFF.

CDR3 sequence reads: CASSERGRGQGTEAFF. The CDR3 bases are TGTGCCAGCAGTGAACGGGGCAGGGGGCAGGGGACTGAAGCTTTCTTT. The chain uses TRBV2 and TRBJ1-1; the match to TRBD1 covers 8 bases. There are 16 residues in the CDR3. The germline CDR1 and CDR2 sequences are SNHLY and FYNNEI. V lost 2 bases, J lost 5 bases, and 10 bases stayed unmatched. Drawing the rest from reference TRBV2 and TRBJ1-1, the complete variable domain is EPEVTQTPSHQVTQMGQEVILRCVPISNHLYFYWYRQILGQKVEFLVSFYNNEISEKSEIFDDQFSVERPDGSNFTLKIRSTKLEDSAMYFCASSERGRGQGTEAFFGQGTRLTVV.

This clonotype was found once. The chain carries TRBV24-1 and TRBJ2-3; 7 bases align to TRBD2. CDR1 KGHDR and CDR2 SFDVKD come from the germline V gene. The CDR3 totals 13 residues. V lost 9 bases to trimming and J lost 3 bases; unmatched junction nucleotides: 5. In DNA, the CDR3 is TGTGCCACCCGCGGGGGAGTAACAGATACGCAGTATTTT. Residues: CATRGGVTDTQYF.

V usage is TRBV18 and J usage is TRBJ2-1, with a weak D call TRBD1 (6 bases). Germline V CDR1 and CDR2: KGHSH, LQKENI. CDR3 length: 15 residues. V lost 2 bases, J lost 5 bases, and 13 bases lay in between. CDR3 region: CASSPSAGDNNEQFF. In DNA form, the CDR3 reads TGTGCCAGCTCACCATCGGCAGGGGACAACAATGAGCAGTTCTTC.